These T cell receptor beta chains were read from a single sample in a study of tumor-infiltrating lymphocytes in localized non-small cell lung cancer. Method: immunoSEQ multiplex PCR; TCRdb's copy keeps in-frame clones and lacks some. The repertoire holds 15,000 to 20,000 clones, with 73% as singletons. Sequencing was carried out using lung tumor tissue. These receptors were collected from a human donor with non-small cell lung cancer. CDR3s include the opening cysteine and the closing phenylalanine or tryptophan. The order of the fields is clone size, D gene, J gene, V gene, CDR3 DNA, CDR3 protein. The D gene is left open where the match is weak. Rows give clone size only sometimes, using once, few, many, or a class for an expanded clone.

size: NA; D: NA; J: TRBJ1-6; V: TRBV19; DNA: TGTGCCAGTAGTATAACAGGGAATTCACCCCTCCACTTT; CDR3: CASSITGNSPLHF
size: NA; D: NA; J: TRBJ2-7; V: TRBV5-1; DNA: TGCGCCAGCAGCTTGGTAGGGGGCGAGCAGTACTTC; CDR3: CASSLVGGEQYF
size: NA; D: TRBD1; J: TRBJ2-7; V: TRBV6-5; DNA: TGTGCCAGCAGCTCTCTGGACAGGGGCGAGCAGTACTTC; CDR3: CASSSLDRGEQYF
size: NA; D: TRBD2; J: TRBJ2-7; V: TRBV5-8; DNA: TGTGCCAGCACCATTAGCGGGAGCGAGCAGTACTTC; CDR3: CASTISGSEQYF
size: NA; D: TRBD1; J: TRBJ1-2; V: TRBV5-6; DNA: TGTGCCAGCAGCGGCGGGACAGGGGGTAACTATGGCTACACCTTC; CDR3: CASSGGTGGNYGYTF
size: NA; D: TRBD1; J: TRBJ2-5; V: TRBV29-1; DNA: TGCAGCGTTGAACGGGGTCAGGGGGCCCTGACCCAGTACTTC; CDR3: CSVERGQGALTQYF
size: NA; D: NA; J: TRBJ2-3; V: TRBV28; DNA: TGTGCCAGCAGTTTCTCTATGGGCAGTACGCAGTATTTT; CDR3: CASSFSMGSTQYF
size: few; D: NA; J: TRBJ2-1; V: TRBV30; DNA: TGTGCCTGGAGTGGGCAAGTTAACAGACAACAGTTCTTC; CDR3: CAWSGQVNRQQFF
size: few; D: NA; J: TRBJ1-1; V: TRBV29-1; DNA: TGCAGCGTTGATGCGGCGAACACTGAAGCTTTCTTT; CDR3: CSVDAANTEAFF
size: NA; D: NA; J: TRBJ2-5; V: TRBV25-1; DNA: TGTGCCAGCAGCTTAATGGGCCTCCCCCAAGAGACCCAGTACTTC; CDR3: CASSLMGLPQETQYF
size: NA; D: TRBD1; J: TRBJ2-7; V: TRBV29-1; DNA: TGCAGCGTTGAAAGACAGGGGACCTACGAGCAGTACTTC; CDR3: CSVERQGTYEQYF
size: NA; D: TRBD1; J: TRBJ1-2; V: TRBV9; DNA: TGTGCCAGCAGCTCAGGGGGCTCCTATGGCTACACCTTC; CDR3: CASSSGGSYGYTF
size: NA; D: NA; J: TRBJ2-2; V: TRBV19; DNA: TGTGCCAGTAGTGTTAGCAGGACTACCGGGGAGCTGTTTTTT; CDR3: CASSVSRTTGELFF
size: NA; D: TRBD2; J: TRBJ2-1; V: TRBV23-1; DNA: TGCCCCCATCGGGGGGTGGGATCCAATGAGCAGTTCTTC; CDR3: CPHRGVGSNEQFF
size: once; D: NA; J: TRBJ2-3; V: TRBV28; DNA: TGTGCCAGCAGTTTAATCGGGGCGGGCACAGATACGCAGTATTTT; CDR3: CASSLIGAGTDTQYF
size: NA; D: NA; J: TRBJ1-1; V: TRBV7-2; DNA: TGTGCCAGCAGCTTAAACGGATGGGGCATGAACACTGAAGCTTTCTTT; CDR3: CASSLNGWGMNTEAFF
size: few; D: NA; J: TRBJ2-3; V: TRBV5-1; DNA: TGCGCCAGCAGCTTGAGTTGGGGGGCAGATACGCAGTATTTT; CDR3: CASSLSWGADTQYF